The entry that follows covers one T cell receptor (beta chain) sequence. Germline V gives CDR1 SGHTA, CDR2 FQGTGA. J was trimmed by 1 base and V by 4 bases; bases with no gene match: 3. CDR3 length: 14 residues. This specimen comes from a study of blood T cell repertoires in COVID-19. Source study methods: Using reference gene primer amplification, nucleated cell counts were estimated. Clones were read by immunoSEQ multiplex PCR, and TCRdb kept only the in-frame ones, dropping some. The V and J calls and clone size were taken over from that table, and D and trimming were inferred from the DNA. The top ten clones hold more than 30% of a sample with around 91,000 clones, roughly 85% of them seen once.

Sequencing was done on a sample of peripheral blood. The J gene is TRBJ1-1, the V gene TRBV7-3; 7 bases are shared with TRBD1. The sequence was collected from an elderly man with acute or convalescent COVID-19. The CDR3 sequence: CASSSGTENTEAFF. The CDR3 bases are TGTGCCAGCAGCTCCGGGACAGAGAACACTGAAGCTTTCTTT.